The T cell receptor beta chain under discussion was sequenced for a study of CD8+ T cells in alopecia areata. In each case, RNA was isolated and then reverse transcribed into cDNA as the sequencing template. The repertoire was sequenced with immunoSEQ multiplex PCR; TCRdb's copy has only in-frame clones and lacks some. The table lists fewer than 200,000 clones, about 66% of them singletons. Sorted populations comprised CD4+ and CD8+ T cells obtained from PBMCs. Concerning this clone itself: The target antigen is unknown.

Study results and limitations: Clonality in lesional scalp, especially alopecia totalis/universalis, exceeded that of normal scalp.

This receptor was obtained from a human donor with alopecia areata. The sequenced sample was CD8+ T cells sorted from blood, obtained at week 0.

The CDR3 is CASSFGGESSYEQYF. For the CDR3, the DNA is TGTGCCAGCAGCTTTGGGGGTGAGAGCTCCTACGAGCAGTACTTC. The chain employs TRBV11-2 and TRBJ2-7, with D perhaps TRBD1 or TRBD2 (5 bases each). V shed 3 bases and J shed 0 bases, with 12 bases lying between them. Germline CDR1 SGHAT, CDR2 FQNNGV. There are 15 residues in the CDR3.